This TCR beta chain was identified during a study of blood T cells in healthy people across ages. Then a second PCR, running roughly 7 to 11 cycles, was carried out with a sample-barcoded 5' primer and a J-beta primer mix. TCRdb independently ran MiXCR on the 5' RACE reads; one entry per CDR3 protein. The sample holds 650,000 to 800,000 distinct CDR3 sequences, around 45% seen once. This clonotype came up a few times. Its antigen is not known. Overall study findings and caveats: When set beside aged donors, long-lived donors presented more naive CD4+ cells and higher diversity. Measured against age, TCR beta diversity per million T cells decreased in a roughly linear manner.

CDR1 is LGHNT and CDR2 is FRNRAP in the germline V gene. Trimming shortened V by 0 bases and J by 7 bases, and 10 bases separated the two germline ends. CDR3 length: 14 amino acids. This clonotype originated in a man aged 55 to 70 in good health. The chain joins TRBV12-5 to TRBJ2-1; D unclear. Sequenced: blood. The CDR3 DNA reads as TGTGCTAGTGGTTTGGTCGGCAAGGAGAATGAGCAGTTCTTC. Translated: CASGLVGKENEQFF. The full variable domain, in which reference TRBV12-5 and TRBJ2-1 provide the parts outside the CDR3, is DARVTQTPRHKVTEMGQEVTMRCQPILGHNTVFWYRQTMMQGLELLAYFRNRAPLDDSGMPKDRFSAEMPDATLATLKIQPSEPRDSAVYFCASGLVGKENEQFFGPGTRLTVL.